Following are 14 T cell receptor beta chains from one sample sequenced in a study of response to subunit inactivated influenza vaccine. Using its own MiXCR run on the RT-PCR reads, TCRdb lists one record per CDR3 protein. This sample has hundreds of thousands of distinct CDR3 sequences; 11% occur once, and the top ten carry roughly 12%. The specimen was PBMCs from blood, collected 40 to 50 days after vaccination. The source is a man aged 50-60 years who received an inactivated influenza vaccine.

This clonotype was seen many times. The chain joins TRBV20-1 to TRBJ2-1; no firm D call. Trimming pared 1 base from V and 7 bases from J, leaving 14 bases between. The CDR3 runs to 14 residues. From germline, CDR1 is DFQATT and CDR2 SNEGSKA (reference sequence). CDR3 region: CSARVGQNPNEQFF. The CDR3 DNA sequence: TGCAGTGCTAGAGTAGGGCAAAACCCTAATGAGCAGTTCTTC.

The V gene is TRBV11-2, the J gene TRBJ2-6; 9 positions agree with TRBD1. This CDR3 has 16 amino acids. The V and J ends lost 6 bases and 4 bases, in that order; junction bases with no gene match: 7. Germline V lookup: CDR1 SGHAT, CDR2 FQNNGV. The CDR3 is CASRLQGAPGANVLTF. In DNA form, the CDR3 reads TGTGCCAGCAGGCTACAGGGGGCGCCCGGGGCCAACGTCCTGACTTTC.

In regard to this clonotype: One junction end does not reproduce the germline sequence, and a read error may be involved. The rearrangement links TRBV5-1 to TRBJ2-2; D unclear. Germline V lookup: CDR1 SGHRS, CDR2 YFSETQ. The CDR3 consists of 12 residues. DNA for the CDR3: TGCGCCAGCAGCATTCCCACCCGGGAGCTGTTTTTT. Translation gives CASSIPTRELFF.

This rearrangement joins TRBV20-1 to TRBJ2-5; the D gene is possibly TRBD2 (5 bases). V dropped 1 base and J dropped 10 bases, with 19 bases sitting between them. The CDR3 sequence is 14 residues long. Germline CDR1 DFQATT, CDR2 SNEGSKA (reference sequence). The CDR3 here is CSARVPDGNGDQYF. The CDR3 region has the DNA TGCAGTGCTAGAGTTCCGGACGGGAACGGGGACCAGTACTTC.

There are many counts of this clonotype. The chain carries TRBV5-5 and TRBJ1-1, with D uncertain. Looked up from germline, CDR1 is SGHKS and CDR2 is YYEKEE (reference sequence). The V end lost 1 base, the J end lost 0 bases, and 10 bases lay between the germline ends. The CDR3 is made up of 15 amino acids. The CDR3 region has the DNA TGTGCCAGCAGCTTGACAACGGACCTGAACACTGAAGCTTTCTTT. It encodes CASSLTTDLNTEAFF.

This clonotype was seen only a few times. The V call is TRBV28, the J call TRBJ2-7; TRBD2 matches 9 bases. The J segment lost 4 bases and the V segment lost 1 base, leaving 8 bases of the junction unmatched. The CDR3 is made up of 16 amino acids. The germline CDR1 and CDR2 sequences are MDHEN and SYDVKM. The CDR3 DNA is TGTGCCAGCAGTTTATCGGCCGGGACTAGCAGTTACGAGCAGTACTTC. Protein product: CASSLSAGTSSYEQYF.

The chain carries TRBV10-3 and TRBJ1-1, with 9 bases matching TRBD1. The CDR3 covers 14 residues. Looked up from germline, CDR1 is ENHRY and CDR2 is SYGVKD. V gave up 4 bases and J gave up 6 bases; unmatched junction bases: 6. The CDR3 DNA is TGTGCCATCAGTGCAGTAGACAGGGGGTCTGAAGCTTTCTTT. Residues: CAISAVDRGSEAFF.

The chain combines TRBV6-1 with TRBJ1-1; D not certain. The ends were cut back, 3 bases at V and 5 bases at J, with 10 bases in the middle. This CDR3 region has 13 residues. The V gene's germline CDR1 is MNHNS and CDR2 SASEGT. The CDR3 loop is CASSEASRTEAFF. The CDR3 nucleotides read TGTGCCAGCAGTGAGGCGTCGAGGACTGAAGCTTTCTTT.

This chain joins TRBV11-3 and TRBJ2-1, with D unresolved. The CDR3 spans 15 residues. Germline V gene sequence: CDR1 SGHNT, CDR2 YENEEA. Between the trimmed V and J ends, which lost 3 bases and 8 bases, there was a span of 17 bases. This CDR3 reads CASSFRGRATDEQFF. The CDR3, as DNA: TGTGCCAGCAGCTTCAGAGGACGGGCGACCGATGAGCAGTTCTTC.

This clonotype was detected only a few times. This rearrangement joins TRBV5-1 to TRBJ2-1; D is possibly TRBD1 (5 bases). Deletions cut 4 bases from V and 1 base from J, with 12 bases between. Germline V gene sequence: CDR1 SGHRS, CDR2 YFSETQ. This CDR3 contains 15 residues. In nucleotides, the CDR3 is TGCGCCAGCAGCGAAAGCGACAGATCCTACAATGAGCAGTTCTTC. Amino acid sequence: CASSESDRSYNEQFF. The full variable domain, its missing parts supplied by reference TRBV5-1 and TRBJ2-1, is KAGVTQTPRYLIKTRGQQVTLSCSPISGHRSVSWYQQTPGQGLQFLFEYFSETQRNKGNFPGRFSGRQFSNSRSEMNVSTLELGDSALYLCASSESDRSYNEQFFGPGTRLTVL.

This clonotype has a count of ten or more. V usage is TRBV5-1 and J usage is TRBJ2-7, with 7 bases fitting TRBD1. The germline gives CDR1 SGHRS, CDR2 YFSETQ. V lost 4 bases to trimming and J lost 0 bases; unmatched junction nucleotides: 7. The CDR3 length is 15 residues. The CDR3 protein is CASSLGTASSYEQYF. The DNA for the CDR3 is TGCGCCAGCAGCCTCGGGACAGCGAGCTCCTACGAGCAGTACTTC.

This clonotype has just a few counts. At one boundary the junction diverges from the germline segment, which might be a read error. The CDR3 reads CASSLGTANSEAFF. CDR3 nucleotides: TGTGCCAGCAGCTTGGGGACAGCGAACTCTGAAGCTTTCTTT. This sequence joins TRBV7-9 and TRBJ1-1; 7 bases are a match to TRBD1. This CDR3 is 14 amino acids long. Germline CDR1 reads SEHNR; CDR2 reads FQNEAQ (reference sequence).

This clonotype was seen ten or more times. V usage is TRBV5-1 and J usage is TRBJ1-1, with 7 bases that match TRBD1. This CDR3 is 13 amino acids long. From germline, CDR1 is SGHRS and CDR2 YFSETQ. V lost 0 bases to trimming and J lost 11 bases; unmatched junction nucleotides: 7. The CDR3 loop reads CASSLVLGGEAFF. The CDR3 region has the DNA TGCGCCAGCAGCTTGGTCCTAGGGGGCGAGGCTTTCTTT.

The sample holds a few counts of this clonotype. The V call is TRBV5-1, the J call TRBJ2-1; 10 nucleotides align to TRBD2. Looked up from germline, CDR1 is SGHRS and CDR2 is YFSETQ. This CDR3 has 13 residues. V lost 7 bases to trimming and J lost 8 bases; unmatched junction nucleotides: 6. The CDR3 here is CASQGTSVDEQFF. The CDR3 bases are TGCGCCAGCCAAGGGACTAGCGTCGATGAGCAGTTCTTC.